These T cell receptor beta chains were read from a single sample in a study of CXCR3-negative and CXCR3-positive naive CD8 T cells. No DNA is given; TCRdb re-called the 5' RACE reads and lists each CDR3 protein once. This repertoire includes tens of thousands of distinct CDR3 sequences. The specimen was naive CXCR3- CD8+ T cells from blood. The source of these receptors is a human donor in good health. Some clones in this sample may be carry-over from other donors' samples. The CDR3 runs from the conserved cysteine through the conserved F or W. The listing skips clone size in some rows; elsewhere it reads once, few, many or a size class.

J: TRBJ2-7; size: .; V: TRBV5-1; CDR3: CASSNGGTGEQYF
J: TRBJ1-2; size: .; V: TRBV12-3/TRBV12-4; CDR3: CASSHTRLGGYTF
J: TRBJ2-3; size: .; V: TRBV7-2; CDR3: CASSLEGTDTQYF
J: TRBJ2-3; size: .; V: TRBV7-3; CDR3: CASSSSAGGLDTQYF
J: TRBJ2-1; size: .; V: TRBV29-1; CDR3: CNMRGARNEQFF
J: TRBJ2-3; size: .; V: TRBV12-3/TRBV12-4; CDR3: CATSNGGVDTQYF
J: TRBJ1-5; size: .; V: TRBV27; CDR3: CASRGPVGQPQHF
J: TRBJ2-7; size: .; V: TRBV19; CDR3: CASSISDSYSSYEQYF
J: TRBJ1-5; size: .; V: TRBV14; CDR3: CASSLTGAGNQPQRF
J: TRBJ2-1; size: medium-sized; V: TRBV28; CDR3: CASSLGTSLDEQFF